This note documents a single TCR beta chain sequence. What it binds is unknown. The sort gate was single viable CD3+CD4+CD8-CD45RO+ cells for memory CD4+ T cells. The data are from a study of memory CD4+ T cells and cytomegalovirus serostatus. V gave up 9 bases and J gave up 5 bases; unmatched junction bases: 11. Germline V CDR1 and CDR2: SEHNR, FQNEAQ (reference sequence). CDR3 length: 14 amino acids. General study points: Of under 200 reported CMV TCRbeta sequences, about 67 were found in memory CD4+ repertoires.

Here immunoSEQ multiplex PCR was the method, and the copy in TCRdb shows in-frame clones only, minus some. The sample has approximately 46,000 clones; 74% are singletons. The sequenced sample consisted of memory CD4+ T cells from blood. The receptor's source is an adult in good health and CMV-seropositive. The chain couples TRBV7-9 to TRBJ2-5; TRBD1 aligns across 8 bases. CDR3 loop: CASRLRGPEETQYF. In DNA form, the CDR3 reads TGTGCCAGTCGACTCAGGGGGCCTGAGGAGACCCAGTACTTC.